These 5 T cell receptor beta chains came from one sample sequenced in a study of identical twins. MiXCR, applied by TCRdb to the 5' RACE reads, yields one record per CDR3 protein. The data contain fewer than 550,000 distinct CDR3 sequences, roughly an eighth of them singletons. These data are also associated with another study on yellow fever vaccine responses in identical twins.

Sequenced input: CD4+ T cells sorted from blood. These receptors all stem from a woman aged 18-35 years in good health.

The V call is TRBV7-9, the J call TRBJ2-6; D might be TRBD2 (7 bases). Germline CDR1 and CDR2: SEHNR and FQNEAQ (reference sequence). V was trimmed by 2 bases and J by 2 bases, leaving 13 bases between them. The CDR3 runs 17 residues. The CDR3 DNA sequence: TGTGCCAGCAGCTTACTTTCGGGGGGCGCTGGGGCCAACGTCCTGACTTTC. It codes for CASSLLSGGAGANVLTF. Combining the CDR3 with reference TRBV7-9 and TRBJ2-6 gives the whole variable domain DTGVSQNPRHKITKRGQNVTFRCDPISEHNRLYWYRQTLGQGPEFLTYFQNEAQLEKSRLLSDRFSAERPKGSFSTLEIQRTEQGDSAMYLCASSLLSGGAGANVLTFGAGSRLTVL.

The rearrangement joins TRBV9 to TRBJ1-3; TRBD1 aligns across 7 bases. The CDR3 covers 15 residues. Losses at the gene ends were 4 bases for V and 0 bases for J; bases not matched to a gene: 4. Germline V gene sequence: CDR1 SGDLS, CDR2 YYNGEE. CDR3 amino acids: CASSPTGNSGNTIYF. The CDR3, as DNA: TGTGCCAGCAGCCCGACAGGGAACTCTGGAAACACCATATATTTT.

This clonotype has a count of ten or more. The chain couples TRBV4-3 to TRBJ2-7; D may be TRBD1 (6 bases). In germline, CDR1 is LGHNA, CDR2 YSLEER. This CDR3 is built from 15 residues. The V end was cut by 4 bases, the J end by 4 bases, with 17 bases between. CDR3 bases: TGCGCCAGCAGCCGCCAGGCAGGGGCGAGGTACGAGCAGTACTTC. Translation: CASSRQAGARYEQYF.

The genes are TRBV7-9 and TRBJ2-5; 8 nucleotides agree with TRBD1. The CDR3 covers 15 residues. CDR1 is SEHNR, CDR2 FQNEAQ, per germline (reference sequence). The trim removed 5 bases at V and 2 bases at J, leaving 7 bases unmatched. The CDR3 loop reads CASSAPRTGQETQYF. CDR3 DNA: TGTGCCAGCAGCGCCCCCCGGACAGGGCAAGAGACCCAGTACTTC. The variable domain in full, completed from reference TRBV7-9 and TRBJ2-5, reads DTGVSQNPRHKITKRGQNVTFRCDPISEHNRLYWYRQTLGQGPEFLTYFQNEAQLEKSRLLSDRFSAERPKGSFSTLEIQRTEQGDSAMYLCASSAPRTGQETQYFGPGTRLLVL.

The table lists this clonotype with a few counts. This chain joins TRBV7-2 and TRBJ2-3; a possible D gene is TRBD2 (5 bases). Germline V gene lookup returns CDR1 SGHTA and CDR2 FQGNSA. Deletions cut 5 bases from V and 2 bases from J, with 14 bases between. This CDR3 has 15 residues. The CDR3 nucleotides read TGTGCCAGCAGCCCCCCCGCTAGCTTCACAGATACGCAGTATTTT. Its protein product is CASSPPASFTDTQYF.